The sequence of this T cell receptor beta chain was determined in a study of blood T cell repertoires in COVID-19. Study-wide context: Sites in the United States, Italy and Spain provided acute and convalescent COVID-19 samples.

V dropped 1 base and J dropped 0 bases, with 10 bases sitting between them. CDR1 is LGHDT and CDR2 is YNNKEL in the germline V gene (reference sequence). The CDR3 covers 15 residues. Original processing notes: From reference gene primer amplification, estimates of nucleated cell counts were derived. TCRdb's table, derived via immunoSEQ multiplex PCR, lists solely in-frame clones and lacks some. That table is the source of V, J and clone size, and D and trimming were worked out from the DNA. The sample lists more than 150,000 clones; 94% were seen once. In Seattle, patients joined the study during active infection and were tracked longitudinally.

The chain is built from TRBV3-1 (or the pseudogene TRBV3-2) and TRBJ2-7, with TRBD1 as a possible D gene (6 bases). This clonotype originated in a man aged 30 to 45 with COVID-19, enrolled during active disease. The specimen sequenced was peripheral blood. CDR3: CASSQVGTNSYEQYF. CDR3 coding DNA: TGTGCCAGCAGCCAAGTCGGGACAAACTCCTACGAGCAGTACTTC.